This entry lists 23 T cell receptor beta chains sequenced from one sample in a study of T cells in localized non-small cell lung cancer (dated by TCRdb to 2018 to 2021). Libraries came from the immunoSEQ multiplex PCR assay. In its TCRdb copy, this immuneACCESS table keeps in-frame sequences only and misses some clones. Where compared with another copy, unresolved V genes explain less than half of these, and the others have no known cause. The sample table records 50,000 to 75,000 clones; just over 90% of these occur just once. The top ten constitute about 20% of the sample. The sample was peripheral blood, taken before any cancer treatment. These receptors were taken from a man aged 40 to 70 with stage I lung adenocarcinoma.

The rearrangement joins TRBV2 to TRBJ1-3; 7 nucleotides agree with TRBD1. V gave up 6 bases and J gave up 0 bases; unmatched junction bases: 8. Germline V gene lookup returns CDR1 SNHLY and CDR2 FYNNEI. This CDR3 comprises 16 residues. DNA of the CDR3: TGTGCCAGCAGCCTAGGGGGACAGCGCTCTGGAAACACCATATATTTT. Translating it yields CASSLGGQRSGNTIYF.

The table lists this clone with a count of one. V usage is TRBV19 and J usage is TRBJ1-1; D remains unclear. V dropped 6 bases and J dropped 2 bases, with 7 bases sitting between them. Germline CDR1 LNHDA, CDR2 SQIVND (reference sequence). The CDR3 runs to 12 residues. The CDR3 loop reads CASSVGNTEAFF. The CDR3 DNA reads TGTGCCAGTAGCGTCGGAAACACTGAAGCTTTCTTT.

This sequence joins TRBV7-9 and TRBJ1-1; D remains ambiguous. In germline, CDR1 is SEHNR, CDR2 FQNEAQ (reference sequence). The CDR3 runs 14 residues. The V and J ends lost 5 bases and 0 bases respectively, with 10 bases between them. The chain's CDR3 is CASSQHKMNTEAFF. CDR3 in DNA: TGTGCCAGCAGCCAGCACAAGATGAACACTGAAGCTTTCTTT.

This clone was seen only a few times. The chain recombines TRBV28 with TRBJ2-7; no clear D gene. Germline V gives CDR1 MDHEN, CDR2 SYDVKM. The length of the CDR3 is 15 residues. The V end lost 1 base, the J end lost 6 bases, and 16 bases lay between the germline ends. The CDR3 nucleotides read TGTGCCAGCAGTTTATCAGCCGCCGCGCGTCGCGAGCAGTACTTC. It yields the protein CASSLSAAARREQYF.

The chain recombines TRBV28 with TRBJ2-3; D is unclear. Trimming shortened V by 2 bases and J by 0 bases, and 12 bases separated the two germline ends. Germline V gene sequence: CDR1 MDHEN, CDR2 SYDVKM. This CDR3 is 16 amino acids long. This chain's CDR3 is CASSLLRFSSTDTQYF. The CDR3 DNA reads TGTGCCAGCAGTTTACTTAGATTTTCTAGCACAGATACGCAGTATTTT.

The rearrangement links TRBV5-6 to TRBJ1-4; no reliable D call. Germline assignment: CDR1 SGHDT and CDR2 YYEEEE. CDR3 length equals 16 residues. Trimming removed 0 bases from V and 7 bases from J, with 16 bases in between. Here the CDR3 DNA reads TGTGCCAGCAGCTTGGTGGGTCTCGGGTCTGGTGAAAAACTGTTTTTT. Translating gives CASSLVGLGSGEKLFF.

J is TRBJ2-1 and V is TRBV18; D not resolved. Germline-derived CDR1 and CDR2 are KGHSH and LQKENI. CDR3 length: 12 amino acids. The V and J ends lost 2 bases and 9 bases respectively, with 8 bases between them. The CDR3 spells CASSPFIGEQFF. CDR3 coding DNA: TGTGCCAGCTCACCATTTATAGGTGAGCAGTTCTTC. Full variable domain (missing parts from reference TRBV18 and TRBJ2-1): NAGVMQNPRHLVRRRGQEARLRCSPMKGHSHVYWYRQLPEEGLKFMVYLQKENIIDESGMPKERFSAEFPKEGPSILRIQQVVRGDSAAYFCASSPFIGEQFFGPGTRLTVL.

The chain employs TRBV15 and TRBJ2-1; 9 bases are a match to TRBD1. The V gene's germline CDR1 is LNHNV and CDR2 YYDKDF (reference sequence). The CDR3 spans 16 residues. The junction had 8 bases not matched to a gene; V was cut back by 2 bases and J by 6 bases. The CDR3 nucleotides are TGTGCCACCAGCAGACCGCCGGGACAGGGAGGCAATGAGCAGTTCTTC. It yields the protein CATSRPPGQGGNEQFF.

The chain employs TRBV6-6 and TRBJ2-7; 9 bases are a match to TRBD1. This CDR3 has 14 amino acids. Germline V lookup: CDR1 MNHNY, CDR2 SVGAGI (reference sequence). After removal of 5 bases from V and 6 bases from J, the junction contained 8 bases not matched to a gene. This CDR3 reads CASSNLGQGIEQYF. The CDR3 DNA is TGTGCCAGCAGTAACCTAGGACAGGGGATCGAGCAGTACTTC.

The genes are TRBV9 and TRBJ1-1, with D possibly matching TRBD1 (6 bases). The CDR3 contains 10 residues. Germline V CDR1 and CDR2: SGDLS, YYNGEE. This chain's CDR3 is CAGGGTEAFF. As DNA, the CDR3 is TGTGCGGGGGGCGGTACTGAAGCTTTCTTT.

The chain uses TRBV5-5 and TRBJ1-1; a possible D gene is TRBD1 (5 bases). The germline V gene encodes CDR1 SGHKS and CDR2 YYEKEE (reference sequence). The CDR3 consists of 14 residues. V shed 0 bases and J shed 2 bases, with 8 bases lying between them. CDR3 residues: CASSLATGNTEAFF. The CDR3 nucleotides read TGTGCCAGCAGCTTGGCCACAGGCAACACTGAAGCTTTCTTT.

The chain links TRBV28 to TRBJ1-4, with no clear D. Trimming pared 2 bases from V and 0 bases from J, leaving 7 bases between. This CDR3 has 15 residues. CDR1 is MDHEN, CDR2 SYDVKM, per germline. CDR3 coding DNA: TGTGCCAGCAGTTTAGCGGGTGCAACTAATGAAAAACTGTTTTTT. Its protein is CASSLAGATNEKLFF. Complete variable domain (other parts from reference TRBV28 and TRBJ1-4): DVKVTQSSRYLVKRTGEKVFLECVQDMDHENMFWYRQDPGLGLRLIYFSYDVKMKEKGDIPEGYSVSREKKERFSLILESASTNQTSMYLCASSLAGATNEKLFFGSGTQLSVL.

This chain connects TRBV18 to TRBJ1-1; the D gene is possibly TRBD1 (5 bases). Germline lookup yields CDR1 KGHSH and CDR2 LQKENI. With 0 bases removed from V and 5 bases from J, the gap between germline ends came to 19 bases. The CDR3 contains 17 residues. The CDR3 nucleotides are TGTGCCAGCTCACCACCTCCTGGGGAGGGGCTGGTGACTGAAGCTTTCTTT. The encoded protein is CASSPPPGEGLVTEAFF.

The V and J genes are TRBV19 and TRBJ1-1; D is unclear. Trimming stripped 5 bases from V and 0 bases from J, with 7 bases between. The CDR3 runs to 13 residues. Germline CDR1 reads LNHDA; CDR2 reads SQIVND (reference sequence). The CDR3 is CASSDTMNTEAFF. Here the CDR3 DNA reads TGTGCCAGTAGTGACACCATGAACACTGAAGCTTTCTTT.

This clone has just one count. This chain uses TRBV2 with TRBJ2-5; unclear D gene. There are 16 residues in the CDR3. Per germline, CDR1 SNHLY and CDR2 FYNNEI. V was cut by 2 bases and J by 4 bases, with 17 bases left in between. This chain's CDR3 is CASSERDGGPGETQYF. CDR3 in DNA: TGTGCCAGCAGTGAACGAGATGGCGGCCCAGGAGAGACCCAGTACTTC.

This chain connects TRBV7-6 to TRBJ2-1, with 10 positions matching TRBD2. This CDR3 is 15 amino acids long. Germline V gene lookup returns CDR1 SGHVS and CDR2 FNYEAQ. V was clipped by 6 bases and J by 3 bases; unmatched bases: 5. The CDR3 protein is CASRLASGSYNEQFF. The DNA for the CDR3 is TGTGCCAGCAGACTAGCTAGCGGGAGCTACAATGAGCAGTTCTTC. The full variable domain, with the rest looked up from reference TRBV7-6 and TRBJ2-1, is GAGVSQSPRYKVTKRGQDVALRCDPISGHVSLYWYRQALGQGPEFLTYFNYEAQQDKSGLPNDRFSAERPEGSISTLTIQRTEQRDSAMYRCASRLASGSYNEQFFGPGTRLTVL.

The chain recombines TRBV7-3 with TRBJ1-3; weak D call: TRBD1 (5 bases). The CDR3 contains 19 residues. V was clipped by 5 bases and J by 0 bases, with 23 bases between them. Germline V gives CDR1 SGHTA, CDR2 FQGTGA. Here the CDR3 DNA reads TGTGCCAGCAGCCACATTCCGGGACTCGAAGCAAGCTCTGGAAACACCATATATTTT. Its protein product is CASSHIPGLEASSGNTIYF.

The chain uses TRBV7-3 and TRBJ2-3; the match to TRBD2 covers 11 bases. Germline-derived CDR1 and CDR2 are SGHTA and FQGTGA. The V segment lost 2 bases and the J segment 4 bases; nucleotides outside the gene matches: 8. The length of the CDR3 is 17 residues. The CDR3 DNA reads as TGTGCCAGCAGCTTATGGGGACTAGCGGATTTTGCAGATACGCAGTATTTT. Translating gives CASSLWGLADFADTQYF.

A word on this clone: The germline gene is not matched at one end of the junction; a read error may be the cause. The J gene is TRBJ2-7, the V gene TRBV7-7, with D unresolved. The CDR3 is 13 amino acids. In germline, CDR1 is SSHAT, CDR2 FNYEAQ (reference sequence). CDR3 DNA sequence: TGTGCTAGCAGCTTACACCCTGGCAACGAGCAGTACTTC. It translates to CASSLHPGNEQYF.

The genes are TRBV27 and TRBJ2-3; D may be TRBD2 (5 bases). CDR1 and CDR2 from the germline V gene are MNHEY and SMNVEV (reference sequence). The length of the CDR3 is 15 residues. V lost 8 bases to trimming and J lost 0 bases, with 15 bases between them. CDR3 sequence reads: CASAIAPGSTDTQYF. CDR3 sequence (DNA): TGTGCCAGCGCTATAGCGCCGGGAAGCACAGATACGCAGTATTTT.

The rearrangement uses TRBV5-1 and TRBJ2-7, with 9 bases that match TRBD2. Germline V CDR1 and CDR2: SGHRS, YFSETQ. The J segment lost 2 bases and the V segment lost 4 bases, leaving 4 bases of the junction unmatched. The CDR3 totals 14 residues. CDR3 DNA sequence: TGCGCCAGCAGCCCGACTAGCGGAACCTACGAGCAGTACTTC. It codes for CASSPTSGTYEQYF.

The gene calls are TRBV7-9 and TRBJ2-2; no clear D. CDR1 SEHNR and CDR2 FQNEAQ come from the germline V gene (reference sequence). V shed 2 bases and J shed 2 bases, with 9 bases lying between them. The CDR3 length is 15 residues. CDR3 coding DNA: TGTGCCAGCAGCTTATATGCAGTTAACACCGGGGAGCTGTTTTTT. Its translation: CASSLYAVNTGELFF.

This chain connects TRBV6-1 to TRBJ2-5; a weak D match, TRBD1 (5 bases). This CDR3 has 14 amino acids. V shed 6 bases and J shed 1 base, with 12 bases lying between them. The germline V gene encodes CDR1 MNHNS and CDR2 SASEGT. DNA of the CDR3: TGTGCCAGCAGGTACACAGGCTTCCAAGAGACCCAGTACTTC. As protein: CASRYTGFQETQYF.